The clone carrying this TCR beta chain appeared many times. What it binds is not known. The data were obtained in a study of identical twins. Germline assignment: CDR1 SGHRS and CDR2 YFSETQ. CDR3 size: 15 residues. V dropped 2 bases and J dropped 5 bases, with 14 bases sitting between them. Template switching added a universal primer binding site, and final cDNA carried unique molecular identifiers. TCRdb fed the 5' RACE reads into MiXCR, producing one record per CDR3 protein. The sample consists of roughly 570,000 distinct CDR3 sequences, nearly 10% of them appearing once. Notes on the study in general: A cross-sectional statistical analysis, not follow-up of the same donors, supported the conclusions. The presence of invariant MAIT and iNKT cells could partly confound analyses of zero-insertion sequences.

The data were also submitted as part of a second study, on yellow fever vaccine responses in identical twins.

Sequencing was carried out using PBMCs. The clonotype was recovered from a woman aged 18 to 35 in good health. V and J are TRBV5-1 and TRBJ2-1, with TRBD1 as a possible D gene (6 bases). The CDR3: CASSLQGNPHNEQFF. The CDR3 region has the DNA TGCGCCAGCAGCTTACAGGGTAACCCCCACAATGAGCAGTTCTTC.